The sequence of this T cell receptor beta chain was determined in a study of T-cell memory formation after mild COVID-19. As to this clonotype: The antigen remains unidentified.

Findings and caveats of the study: CD4/CD8 balance characterized clones contracting day 15 to 85, and CD4+ skew characterized later expanders.

TCRdb passed the 5' RACE reads through MiXCR, listing each CDR3 protein once. This table holds hundreds of thousands of distinct CDR3 sequences, 28% found once. V was pared by 3 bases and J by 3 bases, with 18 bases between. This CDR3 contains 16 residues. Germline assignment: CDR1 LNHDA and CDR2 SQIVND (reference sequence). The V call is TRBV19, the J call TRBJ2-7, with D perhaps TRBD1 (6 bases). The sequencing input was PBMCs or a T cell subset sorted from them (not recorded which). The source is an adult woman who had mild COVID-19 (a few samples of this study predate the infection). Cell type and time point are not known. The CDR3 loop is CASSIIFRGTHYEQYF. The CDR3 region has the DNA TGTGCCAGTAGTATTATTTTTAGGGGGACCCACTACGAGCAGTACTTC. The entire variable domain, with the rest obtained from reference TRBV19 and TRBJ2-7, is as follows: DGGITQSPKYLFRKEGQNVTLSCEQNLNHDAMYWYRQDPGQGLRLIYYSQIVNDFQKGDIAEGYSVSREKKESFPLTVTSAQKNPTAFYLCASSIIFRGTHYEQYFGPGTRLTVT.